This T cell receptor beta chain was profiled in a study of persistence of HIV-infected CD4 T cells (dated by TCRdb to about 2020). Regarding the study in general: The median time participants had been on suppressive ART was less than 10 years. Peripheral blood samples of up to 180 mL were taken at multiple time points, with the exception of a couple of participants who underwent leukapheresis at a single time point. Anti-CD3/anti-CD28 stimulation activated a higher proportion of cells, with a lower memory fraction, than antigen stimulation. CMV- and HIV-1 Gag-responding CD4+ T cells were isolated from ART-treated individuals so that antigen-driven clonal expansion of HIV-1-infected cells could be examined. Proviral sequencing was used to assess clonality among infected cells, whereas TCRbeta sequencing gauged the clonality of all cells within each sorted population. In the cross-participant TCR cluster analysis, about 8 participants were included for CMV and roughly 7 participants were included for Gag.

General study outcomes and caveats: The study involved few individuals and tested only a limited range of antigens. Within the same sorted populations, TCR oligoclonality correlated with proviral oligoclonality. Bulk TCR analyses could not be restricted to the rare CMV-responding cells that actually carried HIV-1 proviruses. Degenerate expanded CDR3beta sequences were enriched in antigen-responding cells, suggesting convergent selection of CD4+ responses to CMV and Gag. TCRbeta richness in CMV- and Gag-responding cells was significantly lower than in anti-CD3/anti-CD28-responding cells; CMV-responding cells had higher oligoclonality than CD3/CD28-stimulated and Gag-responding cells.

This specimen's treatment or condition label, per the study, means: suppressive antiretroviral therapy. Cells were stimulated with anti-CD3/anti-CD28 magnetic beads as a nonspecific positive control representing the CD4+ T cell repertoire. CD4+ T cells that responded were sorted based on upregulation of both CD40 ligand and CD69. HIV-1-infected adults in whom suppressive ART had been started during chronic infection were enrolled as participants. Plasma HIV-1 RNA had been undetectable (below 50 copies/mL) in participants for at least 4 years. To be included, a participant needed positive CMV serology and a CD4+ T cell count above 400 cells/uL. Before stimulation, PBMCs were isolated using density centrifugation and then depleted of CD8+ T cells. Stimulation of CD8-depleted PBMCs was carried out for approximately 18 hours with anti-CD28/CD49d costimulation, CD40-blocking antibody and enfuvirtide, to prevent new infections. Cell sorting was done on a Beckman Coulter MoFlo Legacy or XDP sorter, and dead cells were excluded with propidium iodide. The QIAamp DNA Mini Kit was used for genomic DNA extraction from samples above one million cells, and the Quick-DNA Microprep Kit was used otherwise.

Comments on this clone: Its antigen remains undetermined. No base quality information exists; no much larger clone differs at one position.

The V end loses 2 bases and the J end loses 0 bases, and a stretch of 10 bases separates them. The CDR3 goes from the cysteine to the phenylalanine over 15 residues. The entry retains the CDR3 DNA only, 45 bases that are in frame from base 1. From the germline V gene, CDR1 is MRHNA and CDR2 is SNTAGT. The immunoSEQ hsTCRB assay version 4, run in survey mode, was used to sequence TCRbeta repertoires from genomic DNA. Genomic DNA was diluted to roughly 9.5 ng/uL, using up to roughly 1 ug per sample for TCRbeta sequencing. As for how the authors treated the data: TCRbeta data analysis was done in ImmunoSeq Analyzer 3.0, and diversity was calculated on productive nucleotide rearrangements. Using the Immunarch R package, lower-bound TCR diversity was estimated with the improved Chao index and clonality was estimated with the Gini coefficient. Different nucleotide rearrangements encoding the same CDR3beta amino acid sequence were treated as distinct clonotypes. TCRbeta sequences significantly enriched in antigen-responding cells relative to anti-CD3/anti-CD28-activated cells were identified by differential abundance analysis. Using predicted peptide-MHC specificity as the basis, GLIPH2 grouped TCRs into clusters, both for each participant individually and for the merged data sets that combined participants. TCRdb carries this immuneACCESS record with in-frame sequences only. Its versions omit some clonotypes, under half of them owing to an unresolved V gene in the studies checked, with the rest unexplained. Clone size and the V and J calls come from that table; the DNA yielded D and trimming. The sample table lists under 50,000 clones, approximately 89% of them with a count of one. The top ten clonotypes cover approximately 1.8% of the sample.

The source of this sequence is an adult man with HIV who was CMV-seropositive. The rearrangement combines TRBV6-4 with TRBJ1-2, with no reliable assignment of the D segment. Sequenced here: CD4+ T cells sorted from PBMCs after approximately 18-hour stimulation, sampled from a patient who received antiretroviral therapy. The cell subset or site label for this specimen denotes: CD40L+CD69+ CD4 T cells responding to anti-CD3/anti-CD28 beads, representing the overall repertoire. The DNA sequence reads TGTGCCAGCAGTGACGTGGCAGGAACTAACTATGGCTACACCTTC. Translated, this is CASSDVAGTNYGYTF.